The 20 T cell receptor beta chains below come from one sample, sequenced in a study of shared clonotypes between healthy human individuals. The assay was immunoSEQ multiplex PCR, and TCRdb's table has in-frame clones only and misses some. The top ten hold 0.067% of the sample, which has 150,000 to 200,000 clones, approximately 92% seen once. The sequencing input was naive CD4+ T cells sorted from blood. Stated subset: CD45RA+ positively selected. Receptors originate from a woman aged 25 to 39 in good health.

J is TRBJ2-3 and V is TRBV19; 7 nucleotides agree with TRBD1. The V and J ends lost 5 bases and 1 base, in that order; junction bases with no gene match: 6. The germline V gene encodes CDR1 LNHDA and CDR2 SQIVND (reference sequence). The CDR3 covers 15 residues. The DNA of the CDR3 is TGTGCCAGTAGTGAGCAGGGGGAAGGCACAGATACGCAGTATTTT. The encoded protein is CASSEQGEGTDTQYF.

V and J are TRBV18 and TRBJ1-5, with a weak D call TRBD1 (6 bases). The CDR3 sequence is 18 residues long. V was pared by 3 bases and J by 4 bases, with 22 bases between. In germline, CDR1 is KGHSH, CDR2 LQKENI. This CDR3 is CASSPGAGAVGKNQPQHF. As DNA, the CDR3 is TGTGCCAGCTCACCGGGGGCGGGGGCTGTGGGGAAGAATCAGCCCCAGCATTTT.

V gene TRBV28 combines with J gene TRBJ1-1; D remains ambiguous. CDR1 MDHEN and CDR2 SYDVKM come from the germline V gene. Trimming pared 4 bases from V and 2 bases from J, leaving 14 bases between. This CDR3 is built from 15 residues. CDR3 coding DNA: TGTGCCAGCAGTTCCGCCGGAGAGATCAACACTGAAGCTTTCTTT. Amino acid sequence: CASSSAGEINTEAFF.

The chain couples TRBV5-1 to TRBJ2-7, with D maybe TRBD2 (5 bases). This CDR3 comprises 15 residues. Germline CDR1 reads SGHRS; CDR2 reads YFSETQ. The V gene lost 0 bases and the J gene lost 3 bases, with 13 bases spanning the gap. The CDR3 DNA is TGCGCCAGCAGCTTGGAAGTGACGGGATTCTACGAGCAGTACTTC. This sequence encodes CASSLEVTGFYEQYF.

Remarks on this clone: The junction departs from the called germline gene at one end, perhaps through a read error. The chain has TRBV2 and TRBJ2-7, with 10 positions matching TRBD2. CDR1 SNHLY and CDR2 FYNNEI come from the germline V gene. This CDR3 region has 14 residues. The CDR3 loop reads CASSVLAGETGTSF. CDR3 in DNA: TGTGCCAGCAGTGTTCTAGCGGGAGAAACCGGAACTTCATTC. The whole variable domain, remainder taken from reference TRBV2 and TRBJ2-7, is EPEVTQTPSHQVTQMGQEVILRCVPISNHLYFYWYRQILGQKVEFLVSFYNNEISEKSEIFDDQFSVERPDGSNFTLKIRSTKLEDSAMYFCASSVLAGETGTSFGPGTRLTVT.

The chain uses TRBV9 and TRBJ2-5; D might be TRBD1 or TRBD2, each matching 6 bases. The DNA end is a closer match to TRBJ2-7, so the J assignment may be wrong. The CDR3 extends over 16 amino acids. The germline CDR1 and CDR2 sequences are SGDLS and YYNGEE. In nucleotides, the CDR3 is TGTGCCAGCAAGGGGGATTCGGCGGGATTTTCCTACGAGCAGTACTTC. Translating it yields CASKGDSAGFSYEQYF.

The chain has TRBV29-1 and TRBJ2-7, with D possibly matching TRBD1 (5 bases). The germline CDR1 and CDR2 sequences are SQVTM and ANQGSEA. The CDR3 spans 14 residues. V lost 3 bases to trimming and J lost 4 bases, with 16 bases between them. The CDR3 reads CSVDKDMAIYEQYF. The CDR3 DNA follows: TGCAGCGTTGATAAGGACATGGCAATTTACGAGCAGTACTTC.

The chain carries TRBV28 and TRBJ2-2, with 7 bases identical to TRBD2. This CDR3 contains 13 residues. Looked up from germline, CDR1 is MDHEN and CDR2 is SYDVKM. The V gene end was trimmed by 4 bases and the J gene end by 5 bases; junction bases not matched to a gene: 1. The CDR3 DNA follows: TGTGCCAGCAGTTGGGAGGGGACCGGGGAGCTGTTTTTT. It yields the protein CASSWEGTGELFF.

The chain couples TRBV7-6 to TRBJ1-4; no clear D. The germline gives CDR1 SGHVS, CDR2 FNYEAQ. Trimming cost V 4 bases and J 0 bases, with 6 bases left between them. The CDR3 is 14 amino acids. The CDR3 DNA sequence: TGTGCCAGCAGCTCCGGGACAACTAATGAAAAACTGTTTTTT. Translated: CASSSGTTNEKLFF. The entire variable domain, with the rest obtained from reference TRBV7-6 and TRBJ1-4, is as follows: GAGVSQSPRYKVTKRGQDVALRCDPISGHVSLYWYRQALGQGPEFLTYFNYEAQQDKSGLPNDRFSAERPEGSISTLTIQRTEQRDSAMYRCASSSGTTNEKLFFGSGTQLSVL.

The V call is TRBV28, the J call TRBJ2-1; TRBD1 aligns across 10 bases. From germline, CDR1 is MDHEN and CDR2 SYDVKM. After removal of 7 bases from V and 9 bases from J, the junction contained 9 bases not matched to a gene. This CDR3 contains 14 residues. CDR3 sequence reads: CASKEGTGESEQFF. In DNA form, the CDR3 reads TGTGCCAGCAAGGAGGGGACAGGGGAAAGTGAGCAGTTCTTC.

This chain connects TRBV18 to TRBJ2-5; possibly TRBD1 for D (6 bases). V was pared by 3 bases and J by 4 bases, with 12 bases between. From germline, CDR1 is KGHSH and CDR2 LQKENI. The CDR3 is made up of 14 amino acids. Here the CDR3 DNA reads TGTGCCAGCTCACCCGGTTCCAGGGGAGAGACCCAGTACTTC. It is translated as CASSPGSRGETQYF.

The chain employs TRBV29-1 and TRBJ2-1; D is uncertain. V lost 6 bases, J lost 3 bases, and 6 bases lay in between. Germline V gene lookup returns CDR1 SQVTM and CDR2 ANQGSEA. This CDR3 has 11 amino acids. This CDR3 is CSVRLYNEQFF. The CDR3 DNA reads TGCAGCGTCCGCCTCTACAATGAGCAGTTCTTC.

This chain uses TRBV27 with TRBJ2-5, with 10 bases fitting TRBD2. The J call is in doubt because the DNA end fits TRBJ2-7 better. This CDR3 region has 15 residues. Germline loops: CDR1 MNHEY, CDR2 SMNVEV (reference sequence). CDR3 sequence reads: CASSLRLAGLYEQYF. The DNA of the CDR3 is TGTGCCAGCAGTTTAAGACTAGCGGGTCTCTACGAGCAGTACTTC.

V usage is TRBV19 and J usage is TRBJ1-1; 9 bases match TRBD1. V lost 11 bases and J lost 3; bases outside the gene matches: 7. Per the germline V gene, CDR1 is LNHDA and CDR2 is SQIVND (reference sequence). The CDR3 has 13 residues. The CDR3 DNA follows: TGTGCCTCGACGGACAGGGGAGACACTGAAGCTTTCTTT. This translates into CASTDRGDTEAFF.

The genes are TRBV7-9 and TRBJ2-7; TRBD2 matches 8 bases. J gave up 1 base and V 5 bases, and 13 bases lay outside the gene matches. CDR3 length equals 17 residues. Germline lookup yields CDR1 SEHNR and CDR2 FQNEAQ (reference sequence). In DNA, the CDR3 is TGTGCCAGCAGCCCTGGGGTTGCTAGCGGGCCGTCCTACGAGCAGTACTTC. Encoded protein: CASSPGVASGPSYEQYF.

The chain employs TRBV25-1 and TRBJ2-7, with 10 bases aligning to TRBD1. The CDR3 is made up of 14 amino acids. Looked up from germline, CDR1 is MGHDK and CDR2 is SYGVNS. V lost 8 bases and J lost 1; bases outside the gene matches: 5. DNA of the CDR3: TGTGCCAGCGCGCGGACAGGGGGATCCTACGAGCAGTACTTC. Amino acid sequence: CASARTGGSYEQYF.

The CDR3 loop is CASSYRQGAVETQYF. The CDR3 region has the DNA TGTGCCAGCAGTTACCGACAGGGGGCCGTAGAGACCCAGTACTTC. This rearrangement joins TRBV6-5 to TRBJ2-5; 10 bases line up with TRBD1. With 2 bases clipped from V and 4 bases from J, the junction kept 4 bases outside the gene matches. CDR1 MNHEY and CDR2 SVGAGI come from the germline V gene. This CDR3 has 15 amino acids.

This clone was counted a single time. The V call is TRBV7-8, the J call TRBJ2-7, with D possibly being TRBD2 (5 bases). With 0 bases removed from V and 7 bases from J, the gap between germline ends came to 16 bases. From germline, CDR1 is SGHVS and CDR2 FQNEAQ. CDR3 size: 15 residues. The CDR3 region has the DNA TGTGCCAGCAGCTTAGCGCTAGGGTCCGCGGGTGAGCAGTACTTC. It is translated as CASSLALGSAGEQYF.

The chain carries TRBV6-1 and TRBJ2-7, with 8 positions matching TRBD2. V lost 7 bases and J lost 2; bases outside the gene matches: 4. This CDR3 spans 13 amino acids. CDR1 MNHNS and CDR2 SASEGT come from the germline V gene. For the CDR3, the DNA is TGTGCCAGCAAAACTAGCGGCGCCTACGAGCAGTACTTC. Its protein is CASKTSGAYEQYF.

This sequence joins TRBV6-6 and TRBJ2-7; TRBD2 agrees at 7 bases. Per germline, CDR1 MNHNY and CDR2 SVGAGI (reference sequence). The V segment lost 6 bases and the J segment 0 bases; nucleotides outside the gene matches: 5. The CDR3 consists of 14 residues. This CDR3 is CASSNPGGSYEQYF. CDR3 DNA: TGTGCCAGCAGCAACCCGGGAGGCTCCTACGAGCAGTACTTC.